The 13 T cell receptor beta chains listed next were all sequenced from one sample in a study of cytomegalovirus exposure and HLA in healthy donors. 13 Jbeta primers and 60 Vbeta primers were used for the PCR. Here immunoSEQ multiplex PCR was the method, and the copy in TCRdb shows in-frame clones only, minus some. The sample lists about 130,000 clones, roughly four fifths occurring once. The specimen sequenced was PBMCs. These receptors originate from a male donor in good health and CMV-seronegative.

The rearrangement joins TRBV7-9 to TRBJ2-3, with TRBD1 matching over 9 bases. V lost 5 bases to trimming and J lost 6 bases; unmatched junction nucleotides: 12. Germline CDR1 reads SEHNR; CDR2 reads FQNEAQ (reference sequence). The CDR3 has 16 amino acids. CDR3 nucleotides: TGTGCCAGCAGCACGACACAGGGGGCAGAGGGTGATACGCAGTATTTT. Its protein is CASSTTQGAEGDTQYF.

The chain links TRBV2 to TRBJ2-1, with D possibly matching TRBD2 (6 bases). This CDR3 region has 15 residues. V lost 9 bases to trimming and J lost 8 bases, with 23 bases between them. CDR1 and CDR2 from the germline V gene are SNHLY and FYNNEI. CDR3 sequence (DNA): TGTGCCAGTCCCCCCAGTAGCGGTCTGGGCCATGAGCAGTTCTTC. This codes for CASPPSSGLGHEQFF.

This clone appeared a single time. V gene TRBV28 combines with J gene TRBJ2-5; 8 bases align to TRBD1. The CDR3 loop spans 18 amino acids. Germline V gene lookup returns CDR1 MDHEN and CDR2 SYDVKM. V trimming: 2 bases; J trimming: 2 bases; junction bases outside the gene matches: 13. The CDR3 is CASSLEPQGARWQETQYF. The DNA for the CDR3 is TGTGCCAGCAGTTTAGAGCCCCAGGGGGCCAGATGGCAAGAGACCCAGTACTTC.

On this clone itself: Because it lacks the conserved phenylalanine or tryptophan at the end, this CDR3 is likely a read error. The chain recombines TRBV4-2 with TRBJ2-7; 13 nucleotides match TRBD2. Losses at the gene ends were 0 bases for V and 5 bases for J; bases not matched to a gene: 4. There are 16 residues in the CDR3. Germline CDR1 reads LGHNA; CDR2 reads YNFKEQ. DNA of the CDR3: TGTGCCAGCAGCCAAGATGGAGGGACTAGCGGGGACGAGCAGTACCTC. This encodes CASSQDGGTSGDEQYL.

The genes are TRBV7-9 and TRBJ2-3, with TRBD2 matching 8 bases. V lost 0 bases and J lost 5; bases outside the gene matches: 4. Germline V CDR1 and CDR2: SEHNR, FQNEAQ (reference sequence). The CDR3 is made up of 15 amino acids. The CDR3 spells CASSLAGAGVDTQYF. In DNA, the CDR3 is TGTGCCAGCAGCTTAGCGGGAGCGGGAGTAGATACGCAGTATTTT.

This clone has only one observation. The genes are TRBV7-8 and TRBJ2-3, with TRBD1 identical over 10 bases. The germline V gene encodes CDR1 SGHVS and CDR2 FQNEAQ. The V gene end was trimmed by 5 bases and the J gene end by 4 bases; junction bases not matched to a gene: 6. CDR3 length equals 15 residues. The CDR3 here is CASSRSGTGADTQYF. The CDR3 DNA sequence: TGTGCCAGCAGCCGCTCCGGGACAGGGGCAGATACGCAGTATTTT.

The chain couples TRBV28 to TRBJ2-3; 10 bases are a match to TRBD2. Unmatched junction bases numbered 12, after V lost 8 bases and J lost 4 bases. Germline assignment: CDR1 MDHEN and CDR2 SYDVKM. The CDR3 is made up of 16 amino acids. DNA of the CDR3: TGTGCCAGCGCCGCCATCTGGACTAGCGGACCAGATACGCAGTATTTT. Translated, it gives CASAAIWTSGPDTQYF.

The rearrangement uses TRBV28 and TRBJ1-4; 9 bases line up with TRBD1. The germline gives CDR1 MDHEN, CDR2 SYDVKM. CDR3 size: 14 residues. V lost 7 bases to trimming and J lost 9 bases; unmatched junction nucleotides: 9. The CDR3 sequence: CASITDRGRKKLFF. The CDR3 DNA is TGTGCCAGCATTACGGACAGGGGAAGGAAAAAACTGTTTTTT.

The chain is built from TRBV9 and TRBJ2-2; D is uncertain. Germline CDR1 and CDR2: SGDLS and YYNGEE. The CDR3 is 15 amino acids. V dropped 0 bases and J dropped 4 bases, with 10 bases sitting between them. Here the CDR3 DNA reads TGTGCCAGCAGCGTAGGAGTAGTATCCACCGGGGAGCTGTTTTTT. Translating gives CASSVGVVSTGELFF.

V and J are TRBV15 and TRBJ2-5, with a possible D match to TRBD1 (6 bases). The V end was cut by 2 bases, the J end by 5 bases, with 12 bases between. Per the germline V gene, CDR1 is LNHNV and CDR2 is YYDKDF (reference sequence). This CDR3 comprises 14 residues. CDR3 in DNA: TGTGCCACCAGCAGAAGTAACAGGGATGAGACCCAGTACTTC. It specifies CATSRSNRDETQYF.

This chain links TRBV5-1 with TRBJ2-7, with D possibly TRBD2 on 5 matching bases. The V end lost 3 bases, the J end lost 2 bases, and 18 bases lay between the germline ends. This CDR3 contains 16 residues. CDR1 and CDR2 from the germline V gene are SGHRS and YFSETQ. The CDR3 DNA sequence: TGCGCCAGCAGCTCCGGAAACACTAGGGTTGCCTACGAGCAGTACTTC. Translated, it gives CASSSGNTRVAYEQYF.

The chain couples TRBV5-8 to TRBJ1-1, with TRBD1 identical over 12 bases. V lost 4 bases, J lost 3 bases, and 7 bases stayed unmatched. The CDR3 runs 16 residues. Germline-derived CDR1 and CDR2 are SGHTS and YDEGEE. The CDR3 nucleotides read TGTGCCAGCAGCCCGGGGACAGGGGGCGCCTACACTGAAGCTTTCTTT. It is translated as CASSPGTGGAYTEAFF.

The genes are TRBV7-2 and TRBJ2-3; D is perhaps TRBD2 (6 bases). The CDR3 has 15 amino acids. V lost 4 bases and J lost 0, with 11 bases in between. Germline loops: CDR1 SGHTA, CDR2 FQGNSA. The DNA for the CDR3 is TGTGCCAGCAGCTCCCAAGGGAGGAGCACAGATACGCAGTATTTT. This encodes CASSSQGRSTDTQYF.